This T cell receptor (beta chain) was retrieved from a study of T cell changes during pregnancy in multiple sclerosis. In germline, CDR1 is MNHNS, CDR2 SASEGT. V dropped 4 bases and J dropped 9; count of bases not matched to a gene: 11. The CDR3 consists of 15 residues. The table came from immunoSEQ multiplex PCR; TCRdb's copy has only in-frame clones and leaves some out. The sample has around 70,000 clones, about 90% seen once. The sequenced sample was peripheral blood, obtained in the second trimester of pregnancy. This chain uses TRBV6-1 with TRBJ2-5, with 10 bases identical to TRBD2. This clonotype was obtained from a female donor with multiple sclerosis, enrolled in a pregnancy study. This CDR3 reads CASSATSGSAGAQYF. DNA for the CDR3: TGTGCCAGCAGTGCGACTAGCGGGTCGGCGGGGGCCCAGTACTTC.